The 27 T cell receptor beta chains below all came from one sample that was sequenced in a study of CD4 T cells in relation to SARS-CoV-2 and coronaviruses. Before the COVID-19 pandemic, during about 2011-2018, CD4+ T cells were taken from unexposed donors. CD4+ T cells were isolated from the cells after 10 days of culture. Their antigen targets remain unknown. TCRdb's table, derived via immunoSEQ multiplex PCR, lists solely in-frame clones and lacks some. The profile shows approximately 20,000 clones, 76% of them singletons. Sequencing was performed on CD4+ T cells from PBMCs, cultured in vitro. Every receptor here comes from a human donor in good health.

V usage is TRBV28 and J usage is TRBJ2-7; TRBD1 matches at 9 bases. CDR3 length: 21 residues. The germline CDR1 and CDR2 sequences are MDHEN and SYDVKM. V gave up 4 bases and J gave up 3 bases; unmatched junction bases: 25. This CDR3 is CASSYPLSGTGKSLGGYEQYF. The CDR3 bases are TGTGCCAGCAGTTATCCTTTATCCGGGACAGGGAAAAGTCTTGGTGGCTACGAGCAGTACTTC.

This chain uses TRBV11-3 with TRBJ2-1; a weak D match, TRBD1 (5 bases). The germline V gene has CDR1 SGHNT and CDR2 YENEEA. This CDR3 has 15 residues. V was cut by 5 bases and J by 6 bases, with 17 bases left in between. CDR3 region: CASSRTGQALNEQFF. As DNA, the CDR3 is TGTGCCAGCAGCCGAACAGGACAAGCCCTCAATGAGCAGTTCTTC.

Written as DNA, the CDR3 is TGCGCCAGCAGCCCCGGTGGGACGAACTACAATGAGCAGTTCTTC. It codes for CASSPGGTNYNEQFF. This chain joins TRBV4-1 and TRBJ2-1; D is possibly TRBD1 or TRBD2 (5 bases each). The CDR3 runs to 15 residues. Trimming took off 4 bases at V and 3 bases at J, with 13 bases between the two ends. Per germline, CDR1 MGHRA and CDR2 YSYEKL.

The J gene is TRBJ2-2, the V gene TRBV5-1; 7 bases are shared with TRBD2. CDR3 length: 17 residues. J gave up 9 bases and V 4 bases, and 18 bases lay outside the gene matches. Germline CDR1 and CDR2: SGHRS and YFSETQ. The CDR3 DNA follows: TGCGCCAGCAGCGCCCCCGGTGATAGCGGGTCTCCGCGGGAGCTGTTTTTT. It yields the protein CASSAPGDSGSPRELFF.

This sequence joins TRBV24-1 and TRBJ1-1, with 7 bases fitting TRBD1. Germline V lookup: CDR1 KGHDR, CDR2 SFDVKD. V lost 9 bases to trimming and J lost 4 bases; unmatched junction nucleotides: 10. The CDR3 runs to 14 residues. The CDR3, as DNA: TGTGCCACCTCCGCAGGCAGGGGGGGCACTGAAGCTTTCTTT. This translates into CATSAGRGGTEAFF.

This rearrangement joins TRBV10-3 to TRBJ2-2; D unclear. Trimming left V 0 bases short and J 5 bases short, with 10 bases between. The CDR3 is 15 amino acids. The germline V gene has CDR1 ENHRY and CDR2 SYGVKD. CDR3 in amino acids: CAISESVAFTGELFF. DNA of the CDR3: TGTGCCATCAGTGAGTCGGTAGCCTTTACCGGGGAGCTGTTTTTT.

This chain joins TRBV6-5 and TRBJ2-5; D is undetermined. The CDR3 loop spans 13 amino acids. Germline loops: CDR1 MNHEY, CDR2 SVGAGI. V lost 3 bases, J lost 3 bases, and 8 bases lay in between. The CDR3: CASSYARKETQYF. The CDR3, as DNA: TGTGCCAGCAGTTATGCGAGGAAAGAGACCCAGTACTTC.

The count of this clone is one. The chain links TRBV24-1 to TRBJ2-1, with D possibly being TRBD2 (5 bases). V lost 4 bases and J lost 7, with 16 bases in between. The CDR3 consists of 15 residues. The V gene's germline CDR1 is KGHDR and CDR2 SFDVKD. The CDR3 DNA follows: TGTGCCACCAGTGACGCTAGTGGACTTTTTAATGAGCAGTTCTTC. Its translation is CATSDASGLFNEQFF.

The rearrangement uses TRBV5-5 and TRBJ2-7; D is ambiguous. This CDR3 spans 16 amino acids. Germline-derived CDR1 and CDR2 are SGHKS and YYEKEE (reference sequence). The V end was cut by 0 bases, the J end by 2 bases, with 15 bases between. The CDR3 nucleotides are TGTGCCAGCAGCTTGGGGACCCCATGGGCCACCTACGAGCAGTACTTC. This gives the protein CASSLGTPWATYEQYF.

A single count supports this clone. The CDR3 DNA follows: TGTGCCAGCAGCTTCAGATCACGACTAGCGGGACCCGGGGAGCTGTTTTTT. Translating it yields CASSFRSRLAGPGELFF. The J gene is TRBJ2-2, the V gene TRBV7-3; 11 bases fit TRBD2. Germline loops: CDR1 SGHTA, CDR2 FQGTGA. Unmatched junction bases numbered 9, after V lost 3 bases and J lost 6 bases. The CDR3 contains 17 residues.

This CDR3 reads CASSFSGTAYEQYF. The DNA for the CDR3 is TGTGCCAGCAGCTTCTCAGGGACGGCCTACGAGCAGTACTTC. The chain uses TRBV5-4 and TRBJ2-7, with D tentatively TRBD1 or TRBD2 (5 bases each). Trimming stripped 2 bases from V and 2 bases from J, with 11 bases between. Germline-derived CDR1 and CDR2 are SGHNT and YYREEE (reference sequence). CDR3 length: 14 amino acids.

The V gene is TRBV3-1 (or the pseudogene TRBV3-2), the J gene TRBJ1-4; D ambiguous. The CDR3 is 16 amino acids. CDR1 and CDR2 from the germline V gene are LGHDT and YNNKEL (reference sequence). V was cut by 0 bases and J by 6 bases, with 14 bases left in between. CDR3 coding DNA: TGTGCCAGCAGCCAAGATCAACTGGACGGCTATGAAAAACTGTTTTTT. Translation gives CASSQDQLDGYEKLFF.

This chain uses TRBV21-1 with TRBJ2-7. TRBV21-1 is given as a pseudogene. This CDR3 comprises 12 residues. DNA of the CDR3: TGTGCCAGCCACGGGGCCTCCTACGAGCAGTACTTC. As protein: CASHGASYEQYF.

The chain recombines TRBV19 with TRBJ2-2; the D gene is possibly TRBD1 (6 bases). CDR3 size: 16 residues. The ends were cut back, 4 bases at V and 4 bases at J, with 16 bases in the middle. Germline V gene sequence: CDR1 LNHDA, CDR2 SQIVND (reference sequence). The CDR3 loop reads CASSTQIGQFTGELFF. Here the CDR3 DNA reads TGTGCCAGTAGTACCCAAATCGGACAGTTCACCGGGGAGCTGTTTTTT.

V gene TRBV4-2 combines with J gene TRBJ1-1; D is unclear. CDR3 length equals 12 residues. V was cut by 0 bases and J by 7 bases, with 6 bases left in between. Germline assignment: CDR1 LGHNA and CDR2 YNFKEQ. The CDR3 loop is CASSQEGREAFF. The DNA of the CDR3 is TGTGCCAGCAGCCAAGAAGGCCGTGAAGCTTTCTTT.

The chain combines TRBV19 with TRBJ1-5; no clear D. CDR1 is LNHDA and CDR2 is SQIVND in the germline V gene (reference sequence). Between the trimmed V and J ends, which lost 2 bases and 3 bases, there was a span of 8 bases. This CDR3 has 14 amino acids. The CDR3 nucleotides are TGTGCCAGTAGTATACCGAGGGTCAATCAGCCCCAGCATTTT. It codes for CASSIPRVNQPQHF.

The V and J genes are TRBV19 and TRBJ1-1, with TRBD1 as a possible D gene (5 bases). The CDR3 contains 15 residues. Trimming cost V 3 bases and J 0 bases, with 11 bases left between them. Per the germline V gene, CDR1 is LNHDA and CDR2 is SQIVND (reference sequence). The CDR3 loop reads CASSIGGLLNTEAFF. DNA for the CDR3: TGTGCCAGTAGTATTGGGGGACTTTTGAACACTGAAGCTTTCTTT.

V and J are TRBV18 and TRBJ2-7, with 10 bases aligning to TRBD2. The CDR3 extends over 15 amino acids. Per germline, CDR1 KGHSH and CDR2 LQKENI. V shed 2 bases and J 4 bases; nucleotides not matched to a gene: 5. The DNA of the CDR3 is TGTGCCAGCTCACCAGGGGCTAGCGGGAGATACGAGCAGTACTTC. Encoded protein: CASSPGASGRYEQYF.

This clone was seen a few times. The chain links TRBV21-1 to TRBJ2-7; the table gives TRBD1 as D, unverified against the DNA. TRBV21-1 is annotated as a pseudogene. The CDR3 totals 17 residues. The CDR3 DNA sequence: TGTGCCAGCAGCAAAGTTTTTGGGGCAGACCGGTCCTACGAGCAGTACTTC. Translating it yields CASSKVFGADRSYEQYF.

CDR3 residues: CASGTPLRGLSTDTQYF. CDR3 DNA sequence: TGTGCCAGCGGAACTCCCCTCCGGGGGTTGAGCACAGATACGCAGTATTTT. V and J are TRBV21-1 and TRBJ2-3; the table names TRBD2, a call not compared with the DNA. TRBV21-1 is described as a pseudogene. This CDR3 is 17 amino acids long.

The V and J genes are TRBV10-3 and TRBJ2-6; TRBD1 matches at 8 bases. The J segment lost 1 base and the V segment lost 5 bases, leaving 1 base of the junction unmatched. CDR3 length: 15 residues. Per germline, CDR1 ENHRY and CDR2 SYGVKD. CDR3 nucleotides: TGTGCCATCAGTAGACAGGGGTCTGGGGCCAACGTCCTGACTTTC. Protein sequence: CAISRQGSGANVLTF.

This sequence joins TRBV18 and TRBJ2-5; no firm D call. V gave up 2 bases and J gave up 4 bases, with 2 bases separating them. This CDR3 has 11 amino acids. Per the germline V gene, CDR1 is KGHSH and CDR2 is LQKENI. In DNA, the CDR3 is TGTGCCAGCTCACCAAGAGAGACCCAGTACTTC. Residues: CASSPRETQYF.

The genes are TRBV12-3 or TRBV12-4 and TRBJ2-2; no clear D gene. The CDR3 extends over 13 amino acids. Trimming stripped 2 bases from V and 5 bases from J, with 6 bases between. As DNA, the CDR3 is TGTGCCAGCAGTTTACCGCAAACCGGGGAGCTGTTTTTT. Its translation: CASSLPQTGELFF.

The J gene is TRBJ2-7, the V gene TRBV19, with 8 bases lining up with TRBD2. The CDR3 is made up of 16 amino acids. V was clipped by 5 bases and J by 3 bases; unmatched bases: 12. Per the germline V gene, CDR1 is LNHDA and CDR2 is SQIVND (reference sequence). CDR3 sequence reads: CASSVNAAGEGYEQYF. The CDR3 DNA reads TGTGCCAGTAGTGTCAACGCAGCGGGAGAGGGCTACGAGCAGTACTTC.

The chain employs TRBV13 and TRBJ2-1; D is uncertain. Germline V gives CDR1 PRHDT, CDR2 FYEKMQ (reference sequence). Trimming left V 7 bases short and J 4 bases short, with 5 bases between. This CDR3 has 11 residues. The CDR3 loop is CASTKYNEQFF. The DNA of the CDR3 is TGTGCCAGCACCAAGTACAATGAGCAGTTCTTC.

This clone has more than one count but fewer than ten. The chain has TRBV19 and TRBJ1-1, with TRBD1 as a possible D gene (5 bases). Germline CDR1 reads LNHDA; CDR2 reads SQIVND (reference sequence). Trimming stripped 3 bases from V and 5 bases from J, with 13 bases between. The CDR3 sequence is 14 residues long. CDR3 region: CASSIRVRGTEAFF. Written as DNA, the CDR3 is TGTGCCAGTAGTATCAGGGTACGGGGTACTGAAGCTTTCTTT.

The sample holds a few counts of this clone. The chain joins TRBV5-1 to TRBJ1-2, with D perhaps TRBD1 (6 bases). The CDR3 is 18 residues long. The germline V and J ends were trimmed by 0 bases and 4 bases, with 22 bases remaining between them. Germline V gives CDR1 SGHRS, CDR2 YFSETQ. The CDR3 DNA reads TGCGCCAGCAGCTTGGGAGGGACAAGTATAGCTGGGGGCTATGGCTACACCTTC. This codes for CASSLGGTSIAGGYGYTF.